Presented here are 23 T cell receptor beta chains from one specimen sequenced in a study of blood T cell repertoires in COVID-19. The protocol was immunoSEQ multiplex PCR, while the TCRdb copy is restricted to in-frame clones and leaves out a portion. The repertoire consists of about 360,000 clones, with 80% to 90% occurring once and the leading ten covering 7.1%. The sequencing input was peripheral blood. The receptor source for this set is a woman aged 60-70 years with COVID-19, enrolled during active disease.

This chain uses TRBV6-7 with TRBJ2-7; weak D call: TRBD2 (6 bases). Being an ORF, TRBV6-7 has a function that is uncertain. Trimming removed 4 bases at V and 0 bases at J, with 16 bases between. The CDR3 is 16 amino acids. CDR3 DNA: TGTGCCAGCAGTTCACCTCGGGGGTCGCACTCCTACGAGCAGTACTTC. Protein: CASSSPRGSHSYEQYF.

The CDR3 nucleotides read TGTGCCAGCAGCTCACGAGGCGCCACTGGGGCCAACGTCCTGACTTTC. It codes for CASSSRGATGANVLTF. The V gene is TRBV7-9, the J gene TRBJ2-6; D gene uncertain. The CDR3 is 16 residues long. Trimming took 4 bases from V and 2 from J, leaving 12 bases between them. Per the germline V gene, CDR1 is SEHNR and CDR2 is FQNEAQ (reference sequence).

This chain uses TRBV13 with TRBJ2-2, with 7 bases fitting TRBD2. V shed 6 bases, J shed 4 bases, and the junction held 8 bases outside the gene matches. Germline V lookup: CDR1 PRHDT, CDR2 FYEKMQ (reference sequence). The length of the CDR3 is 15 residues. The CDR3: CASRYSGSRTGELFF. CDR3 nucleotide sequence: TGTGCCAGCAGATATAGCGGGTCCCGCACCGGGGAGCTGTTTTTT. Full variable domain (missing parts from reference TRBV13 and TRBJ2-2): AAGVIQSPRHLIKEKRETATLKCYPIPRHDTVYWYQQGPGQDPQFLISFYEKMQSDKGSIPDRFSAQQFSDYHSELNMSSLELGDSALYFCASRYSGSRTGELFFGEGSRLTVL.

CDR3 region: CASSRQGASYGYTF. CDR3 nucleotide sequence: TGTGCCAGCAGCCGCCAGGGGGCAAGCTATGGCTACACCTTC. The V call is TRBV5-5, the J call TRBJ1-2, with TRBD1 identical over 8 bases. Trimming removed 4 bases from V and 4 bases from J; junction bases left unmatched: 6. The length of the CDR3 is 14 residues. CDR1 SGHKS and CDR2 YYEKEE come from the germline V gene (reference sequence).

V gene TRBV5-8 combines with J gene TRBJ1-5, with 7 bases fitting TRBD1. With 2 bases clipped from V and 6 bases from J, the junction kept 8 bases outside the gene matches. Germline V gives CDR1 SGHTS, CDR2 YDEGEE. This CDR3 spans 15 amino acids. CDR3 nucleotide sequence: TGTGCCAGCAGCTTCAGGCAGGGGGTCGGTCAGCCCCAGCATTTT. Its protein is CASSFRQGVGQPQHF.

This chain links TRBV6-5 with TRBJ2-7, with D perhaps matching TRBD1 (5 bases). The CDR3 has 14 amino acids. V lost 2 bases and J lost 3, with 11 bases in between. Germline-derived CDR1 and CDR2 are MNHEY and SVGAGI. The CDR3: CASSYRRQFYEQYF. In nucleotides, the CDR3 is TGTGCCAGCAGTTACCGCAGACAGTTCTACGAGCAGTACTTC.

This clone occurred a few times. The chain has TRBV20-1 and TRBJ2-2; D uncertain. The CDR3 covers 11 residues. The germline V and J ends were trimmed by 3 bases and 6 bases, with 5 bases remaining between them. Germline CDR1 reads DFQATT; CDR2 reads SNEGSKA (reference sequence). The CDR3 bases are TGCAGTGCTAGTGGGCCCGGGGAGCTGTTTTTT. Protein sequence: CSASGPGELFF.

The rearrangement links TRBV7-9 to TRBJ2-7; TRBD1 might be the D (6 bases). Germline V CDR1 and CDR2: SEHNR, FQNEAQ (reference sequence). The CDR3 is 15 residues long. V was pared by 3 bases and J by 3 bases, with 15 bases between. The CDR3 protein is CASSLAQGFFYEQYF. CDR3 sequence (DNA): TGTGCCAGCAGCTTGGCACAGGGATTCTTCTACGAGCAGTACTTC.

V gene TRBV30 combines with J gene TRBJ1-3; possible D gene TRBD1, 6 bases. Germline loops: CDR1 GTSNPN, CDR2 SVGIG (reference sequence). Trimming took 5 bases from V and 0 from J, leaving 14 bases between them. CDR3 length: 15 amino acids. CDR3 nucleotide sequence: TGTGCCTGGGGGGGGCAATTAAGCTCTGGAAACACCATATATTTT. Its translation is CAWGGQLSSGNTIYF.

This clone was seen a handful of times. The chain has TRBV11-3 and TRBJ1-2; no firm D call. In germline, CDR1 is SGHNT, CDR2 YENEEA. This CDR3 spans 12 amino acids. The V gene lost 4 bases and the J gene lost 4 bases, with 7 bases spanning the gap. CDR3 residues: CASSSYSYGYTF. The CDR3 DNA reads TGTGCCAGCAGCTCCTACAGCTATGGCTACACCTTC.

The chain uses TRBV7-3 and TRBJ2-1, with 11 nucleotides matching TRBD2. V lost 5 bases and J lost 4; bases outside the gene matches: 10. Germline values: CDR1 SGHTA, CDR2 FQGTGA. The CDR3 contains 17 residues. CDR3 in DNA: TGTGCCAGCAGCCGGAGACTGACTAGCGGGGCTTACAATGAGCAGTTCTTC. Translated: CASSRRLTSGAYNEQFF.

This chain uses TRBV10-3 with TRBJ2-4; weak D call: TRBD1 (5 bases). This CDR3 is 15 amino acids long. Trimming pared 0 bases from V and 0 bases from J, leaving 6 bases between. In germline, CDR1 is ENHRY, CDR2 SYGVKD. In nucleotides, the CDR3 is TGTGCCATCAGTGAGTCGACAGTAGCCAAAAACATTCAGTACTTC. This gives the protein CAISESTVAKNIQYF.

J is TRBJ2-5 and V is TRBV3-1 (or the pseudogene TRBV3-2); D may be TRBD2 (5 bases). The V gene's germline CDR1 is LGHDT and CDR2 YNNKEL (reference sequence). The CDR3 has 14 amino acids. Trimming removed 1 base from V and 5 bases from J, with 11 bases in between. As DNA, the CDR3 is TGTGCCAGCAGCCAAGTGAGGGCGGCTGAGACCCAGTACTTC. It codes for CASSQVRAAETQYF.

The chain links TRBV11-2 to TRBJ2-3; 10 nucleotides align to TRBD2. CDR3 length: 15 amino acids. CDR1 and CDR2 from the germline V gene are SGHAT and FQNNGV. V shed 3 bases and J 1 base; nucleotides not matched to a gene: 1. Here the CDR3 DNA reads TGTGCCAGCAGCTTCGGGACTAGCGGCACAGATACGCAGTATTTT. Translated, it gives CASSFGTSGTDTQYF.

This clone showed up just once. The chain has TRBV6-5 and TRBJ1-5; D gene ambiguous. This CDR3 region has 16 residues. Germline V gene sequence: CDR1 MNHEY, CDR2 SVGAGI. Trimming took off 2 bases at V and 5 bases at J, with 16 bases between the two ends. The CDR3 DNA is TGTGCCAGCAGTTACATCAGCGGGGTCCCGGATCAGCCCCAGCATTTT. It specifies CASSYISGVPDQPQHF.

The DNA of the CDR3 is TGTGCCAGCAGTTTAGGGAGCGGGGGGTTTTACGAGCAGTACTTC. It specifies CASSLGSGGFYEQYF. This chain joins TRBV27 and TRBJ2-7, with 9 bases aligning to TRBD2. V dropped 2 bases and J dropped 4; count of bases not matched to a gene: 6. The CDR3 extends over 15 amino acids. Germline V gives CDR1 MNHEY, CDR2 SMNVEV (reference sequence).

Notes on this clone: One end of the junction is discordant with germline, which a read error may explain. The CDR3 protein is CATSEGGRLASSRANVLTF. The CDR3 coding sequence is TGTGCCACCTCCGAGGGTGGAAGGCTGGCTAGCTCTAGGGCCAACGTCCTGACTTTC. The chain recombines TRBV24-1 with TRBJ2-6; possibly TRBD2 for D (5 bases). The germline gives CDR1 KGHDR, CDR2 SFDVKD. This CDR3 has 19 residues.

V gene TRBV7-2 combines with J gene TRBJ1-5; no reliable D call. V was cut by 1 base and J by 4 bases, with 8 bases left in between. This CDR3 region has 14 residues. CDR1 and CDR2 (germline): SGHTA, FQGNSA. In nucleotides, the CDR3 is TGTGCCAGCAGCTTAGGGTCGGGAAATCAGCCCCAGCATTTT. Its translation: CASSLGSGNQPQHF.

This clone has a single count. CDR3 bases: TGCGCCAGCAGCTCCTCCGGGTCGACAGCTTTATCTGGCTACACCTTC. It codes for CASSSSGSTALSGYTF. This chain links TRBV5-1 with TRBJ1-2; D perhaps matches TRBD1 (5 bases). The CDR3 sequence is 16 residues long. Germline CDR1 and CDR2: SGHRS and YFSETQ. Trimming removed 3 bases at V and 7 bases at J, with 22 bases between.

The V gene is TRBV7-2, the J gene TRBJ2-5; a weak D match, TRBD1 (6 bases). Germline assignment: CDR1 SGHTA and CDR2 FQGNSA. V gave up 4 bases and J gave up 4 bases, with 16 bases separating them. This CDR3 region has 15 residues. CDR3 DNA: TGTGCCAGCAGCTCCGACGGCAGGGGAATAGAGACCCAGTACTTC. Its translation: CASSSDGRGIETQYF.

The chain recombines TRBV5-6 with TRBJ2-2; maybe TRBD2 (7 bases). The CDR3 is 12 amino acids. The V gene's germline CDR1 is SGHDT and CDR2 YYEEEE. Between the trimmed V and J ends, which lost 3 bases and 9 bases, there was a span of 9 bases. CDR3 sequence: CASSWGGRELFF. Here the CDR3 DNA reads TGTGCCAGCAGCTGGGGGGGCCGGGAGCTGTTTTTT.

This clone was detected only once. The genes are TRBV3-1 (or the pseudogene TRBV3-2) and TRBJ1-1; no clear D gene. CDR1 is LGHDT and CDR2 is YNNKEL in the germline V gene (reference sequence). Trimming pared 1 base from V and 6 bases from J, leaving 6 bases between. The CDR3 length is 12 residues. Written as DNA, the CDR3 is TGTGCCAGCAGCCAAGGAGGGTCTGAAGCTTTCTTT. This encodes CASSQGGSEAFF.

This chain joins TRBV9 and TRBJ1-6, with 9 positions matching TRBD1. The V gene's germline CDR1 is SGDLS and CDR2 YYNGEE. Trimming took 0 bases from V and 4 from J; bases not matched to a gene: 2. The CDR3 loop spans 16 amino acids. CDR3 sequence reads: CASSVDRGLYNSPLHF. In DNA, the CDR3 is TGTGCCAGCAGCGTAGACAGGGGGCTTTATAATTCACCCCTCCACTTT.